This TCR beta chain was captured by sequencing in a study of chronic HIV infection and antiretroviral therapy. This clonotype was counted a few times. The J segment lost 1 base and the V segment lost 6 bases, leaving 7 bases of the junction unmatched. In germline, CDR1 is MDHEN, CDR2 SYDVKM. This CDR3 comprises 15 residues. MiXCR, run by TCRdb on the 5' RACE reads, gives a single entry per CDR3 protein. The sample comprises roughly 50,000 distinct CDR3 sequences, approximately 20% of which are singletons, and about 2.7% rests with the top ten. The rearrangement uses TRBV28 and TRBJ2-7, with TRBD2 identical over 9 bases. The source of this sequence is an adult who had HIV and had not received antiretroviral therapy, or was an uninfected healthy control (not recorded which). Source material: peripheral blood. CDR3 nucleotides: TGTGCCAGCAGAAAGACTAGCGGACTTTCCTACGAGCAGTACTTC. It codes for CASRKTSGLSYEQYF.